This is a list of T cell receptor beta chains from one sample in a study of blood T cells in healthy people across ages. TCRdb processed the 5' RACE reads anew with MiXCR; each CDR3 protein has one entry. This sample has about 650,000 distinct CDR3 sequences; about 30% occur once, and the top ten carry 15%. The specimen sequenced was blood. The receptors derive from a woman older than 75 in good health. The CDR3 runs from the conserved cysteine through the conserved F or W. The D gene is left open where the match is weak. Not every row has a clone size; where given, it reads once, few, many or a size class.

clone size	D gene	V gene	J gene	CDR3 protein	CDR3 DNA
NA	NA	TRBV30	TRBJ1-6	CAWNGQFGSPLHF	TGTGCCTGGAATGGACAGTTTGGATCACCCCTCCACTTT
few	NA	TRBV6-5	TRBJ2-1	CASSSSGQGNEQFF	TGTGCCAGCAGTTCCAGCGGGCAAGGGAATGAGCAGTTCTTC
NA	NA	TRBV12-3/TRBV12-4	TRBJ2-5	CASSPYRRSQETQYF	TGTGCCAGCAGCCCGTATCGCAGAAGCCAAGAGACCCAGTACTTC
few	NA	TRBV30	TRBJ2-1	CAWSVLRADNEQFF	TGTGCCTGGAGTGTACTACGAGCCGACAATGAGCAGTTCTTC
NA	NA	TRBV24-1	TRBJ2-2	CATSDLGWELFF	TGTGCCACCAGTGATTTGGGGTGGGAGCTGTTTTTT
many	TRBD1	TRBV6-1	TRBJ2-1	CASRGTGGTFYNEQFF	TGTGCCAGCAGGGGGACAGGGGGGACTTTCTACAATGAGCAGTTCTTC
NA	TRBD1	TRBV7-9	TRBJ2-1	CASSLVRVTGDNEQFF	TGTGCCAGCAGCTTAGTCCGTGTGACAGGGGACAATGAGCAGTTCTTC
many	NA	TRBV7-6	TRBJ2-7	CASSSPPQYEQYF	TGTGCCAGCAGCTCCCCCCCCCAGTACGAGCAGTACTTC
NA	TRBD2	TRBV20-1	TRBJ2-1	CSARPGAGGSFEQFF	TGCAGTGCTAGACCCGGTGCGGGGGGGTCGTTTGAGCAGTTCTTC
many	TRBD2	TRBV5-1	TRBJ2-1	CASSASGGAANEQFF	TGCGCCAGCAGCGCTAGCGGGGGGGCGGCCAATGAGCAGTTCTTC
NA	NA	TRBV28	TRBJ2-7	CASSWHKSSYEQYF	TGTGCCAGCAGTTGGCACAAGAGCTCCTACGAGCAGTACTTC
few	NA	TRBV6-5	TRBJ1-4	CASGRGFNEKLFF	TGTGCCAGCGGGCGGGGATTTAATGAAAAACTGTTTTTT
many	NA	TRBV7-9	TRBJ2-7	CASSRDAGEQYF	TGTGCCAGCAGTCGGGACGCGGGGGAGCAGTACTTC
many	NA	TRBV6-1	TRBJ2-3	CASSERASSGWGDTQYF	TGTGCCAGCAGTGAAAGGGCTAGTTCCGGATGGGGGGATACGCAGTATTTT
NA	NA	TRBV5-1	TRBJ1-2	CASSPVPRESSGYTF	TGCGCCAGCAGCCCAGTCCCCAGGGAGAGCTCTGGCTACACCTTC
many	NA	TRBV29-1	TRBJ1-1	CSVEPGAEAFF	TGCAGCGTTGAACCCGGGGCGGAAGCTTTCTTT
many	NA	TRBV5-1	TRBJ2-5	CASSLDGRIQETQYF	TGCGCCAGCAGCTTGGACGGCAGGATACAAGAGACCCAGTACTTC
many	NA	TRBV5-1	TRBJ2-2	CASSLDGDPTGELFF	TGCGCCAGCAGCTTGGACGGGGACCCCACCGGGGAGCTGTTTTTT
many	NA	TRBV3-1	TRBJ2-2	CASSQERGSITGELFF	TGTGCCAGCAGCCAAGAGAGAGGGTCAATCACCGGGGAGCTGTTTTTT
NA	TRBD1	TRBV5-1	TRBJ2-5	CASRGPRGLRETQYF	TGCGCCAGCAGGGGCCCCAGGGGGCTTCGAGAGACCCAGTACTTC
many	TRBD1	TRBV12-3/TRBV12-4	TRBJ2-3	CASSWDSPRNTQYF	TGTGCCAGCAGTTGGGACAGCCCCCGAAATACGCAGTATTTT
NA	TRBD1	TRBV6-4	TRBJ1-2	CASSDTGTGGTLNYGHTF	TGTGCCAGCAGTGACACCGGGACAGGGGGCACCTTGAACTATGGCCACACCTTC
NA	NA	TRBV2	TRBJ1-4	CASHRERGEKLFF	TGTGCCAGCCACCGGGAGAGGGGTGAAAAACTGTTTTTT
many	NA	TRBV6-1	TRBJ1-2	CASRRDAMGGYTF	TGTGCCAGCAGGCGTGACGCCATGGGTGGCTACACCTTC
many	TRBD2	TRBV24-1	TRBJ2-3	CATSGTSGGTDTQYF	TGTGCCACCAGCGGGACTAGCGGGGGGACAGATACGCAGTATTTT
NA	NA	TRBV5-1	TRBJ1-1	CASSLDRPTEAFF	TGCGCCAGCAGCTTGGACAGGCCCACTGAAGCTTTCTTT
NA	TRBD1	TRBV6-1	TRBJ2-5	CASSGVRDRVEEQYF	TGTGCCAGCAGTGGGGTACGGGACAGGGTGGAAGAGCAGTACTTC
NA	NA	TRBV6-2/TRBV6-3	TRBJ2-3	CASSYSKRARESDTQYF	TGTGCCAGCAGTTACTCGAAGCGGGCCAGGGAGTCAGATACGCAGTATTTT
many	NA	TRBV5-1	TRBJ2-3	CASSPSIQATQYF	TGCGCCAGCAGCCCCTCCATACAAGCTACGCAGTATTTT
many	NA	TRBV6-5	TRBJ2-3	CASSYSFSADTQYF	TGTGCCAGCAGTTACTCATTCTCGGCAGATACGCAGTATTTT
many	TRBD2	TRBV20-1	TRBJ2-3	CSAPPGRGGRADTQYF	TGCAGTGCCCCCCCGGGGCGGGGGGGCCGCGCAGATACGCAGTATTTT
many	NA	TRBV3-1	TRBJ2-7	CASRSFSSYEQYF	TGTGCCAGTCGAAGTTTTTCTTCCTACGAGCAGTACTTC
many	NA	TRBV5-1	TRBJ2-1	CASSSFPGNEQFF	TGCGCCAGCAGCTCTTTTCCCGGCAATGAGCAGTTCTTC
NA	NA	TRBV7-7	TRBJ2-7	CASSLNPTDTDQYF	TGTGCTAGCAGCTTAAACCCCACAGACACGGATCAGTACTTC
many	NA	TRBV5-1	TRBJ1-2	CASSLGGTAYGYTF	TGCGCCAGCAGCTTGGGAGGGACTGCCTATGGCTACACCTTC
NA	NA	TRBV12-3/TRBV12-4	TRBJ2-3	CASVVVDTQYF	TGTGCCAGCGTCGTTGTAGATACGCAGTATTTT
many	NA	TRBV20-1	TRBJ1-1	CSAPSGPANTEAFF	TGCAGTGCTCCCTCGGGGCCAGCGAACACTGAAGCTTTCTTT
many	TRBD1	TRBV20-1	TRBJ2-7	CSARRGSYYEQYF	TGCAGTGCCCGCAGGGGGTCGTACTACGAGCAGTACTTC
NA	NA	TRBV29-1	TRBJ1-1	CSVKVPGGNTEAFF	TGCAGCGTCAAAGTTCCGGGGGGTAACACTGAAGCTTTCTTT
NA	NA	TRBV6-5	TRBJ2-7	CASSYYPGAEQYF	TGTGCCAGCAGTTACTACCCAGGGGCCGAGCAGTACTTC
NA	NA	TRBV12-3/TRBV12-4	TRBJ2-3	CASSWGQSAGTQYF	TGTGCCAGCAGTTGGGGGCAGAGCGCAGGTACGCAGTATTTT
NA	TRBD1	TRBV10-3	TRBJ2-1	CAIATYRGYERFF	TGTGCCATCGCTACCTACAGGGGCTACGAGCGGTTCTTC
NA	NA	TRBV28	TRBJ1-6	CRAAAVNSPLHF	TGTAGAGCGGCAGCTGTTAATTCACCCCTCCACTTT
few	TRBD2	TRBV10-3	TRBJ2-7	CAISDDTSGILYEQYF	TGTGCCATCAGTGATGACACTAGCGGGATACTCTACGAGCAGTACTTC
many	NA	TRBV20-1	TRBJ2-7	CSARVSPAAYEQYF	TGCAGTGCTAGAGTCTCCCCCGCCGCCTACGAGCAGTACTTC